The clone carrying this T cell receptor beta chain was counted only a few times. The antigen is undetermined. With V trimmed by 4 bases and J by 0 bases, 9 bases remained unmatched. This CDR3 comprises 17 residues. Germline V gives CDR1 MGHRA, CDR2 YSYEKL. This entry belongs to a study of T cells in Graves' hyperthyroidism and ophthalmopathy. Study-level results: The authors' 13 V-J model separated ophthalmopathy from stable hyperthyroidism.

RNA transcripts were the template for amplifying TCR beta CDR3 regions. The primer set for the first-round RT-PCR of the TCR CDR3 was HTBI. TCRdb called the multiplex PCR reads again in MiXCR, with one record for every CDR3 protein. The sample has fewer than 750,000 distinct CDR3 sequences; about 14% are singletons. The source is a woman aged 45 to 65 with Graves' ophthalmopathy. The sequenced sample consisted of blood. The rearrangement joins TRBV4-1 to TRBJ1-3, with 7 bases matching TRBD1. The DNA for the CDR3 is TGCGCCAGCAGCCCCAACCAGGGGGGGGGCTCTGGAAACACCATATATTTT. It yields the protein CASSPNQGGGSGNTIYF.